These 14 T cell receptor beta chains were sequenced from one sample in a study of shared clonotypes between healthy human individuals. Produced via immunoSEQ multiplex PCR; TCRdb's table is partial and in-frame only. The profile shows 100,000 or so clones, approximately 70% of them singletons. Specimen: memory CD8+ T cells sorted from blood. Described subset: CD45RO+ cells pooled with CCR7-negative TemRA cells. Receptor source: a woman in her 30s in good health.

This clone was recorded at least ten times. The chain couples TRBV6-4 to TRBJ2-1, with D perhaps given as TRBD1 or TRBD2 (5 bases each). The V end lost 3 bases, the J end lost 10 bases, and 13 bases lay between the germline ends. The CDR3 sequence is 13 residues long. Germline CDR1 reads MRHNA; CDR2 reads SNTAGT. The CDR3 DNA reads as TGTGCCAGCAGTGATAGGGAACGGGACGAGCAGTTCTTC. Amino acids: CASSDRERDEQFF.

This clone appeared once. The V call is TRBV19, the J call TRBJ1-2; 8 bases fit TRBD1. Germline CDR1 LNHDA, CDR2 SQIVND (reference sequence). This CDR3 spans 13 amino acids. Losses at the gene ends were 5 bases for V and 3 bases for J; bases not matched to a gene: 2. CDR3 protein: CASSGQGDYGYTF. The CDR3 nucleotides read TGTGCCAGTAGTGGACAGGGAGACTATGGCTACACCTTC.

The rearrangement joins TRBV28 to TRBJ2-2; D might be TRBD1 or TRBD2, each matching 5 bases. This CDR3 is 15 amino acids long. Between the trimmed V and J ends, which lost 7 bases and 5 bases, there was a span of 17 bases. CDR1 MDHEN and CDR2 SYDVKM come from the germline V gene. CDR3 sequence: CASKGGGEGTGELFF. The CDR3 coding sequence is TGTGCCAGCAAAGGTGGGGGAGAGGGGACCGGGGAGCTGTTTTTT.

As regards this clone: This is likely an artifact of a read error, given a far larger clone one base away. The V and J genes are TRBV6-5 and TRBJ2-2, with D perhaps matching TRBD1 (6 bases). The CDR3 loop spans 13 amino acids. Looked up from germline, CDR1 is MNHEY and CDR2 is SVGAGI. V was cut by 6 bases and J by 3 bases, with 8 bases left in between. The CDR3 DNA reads TGTGCCAGCAGCTCAGGGGACACCGGGGAGCTGTTTTTT. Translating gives CASSSGDTGELFF.

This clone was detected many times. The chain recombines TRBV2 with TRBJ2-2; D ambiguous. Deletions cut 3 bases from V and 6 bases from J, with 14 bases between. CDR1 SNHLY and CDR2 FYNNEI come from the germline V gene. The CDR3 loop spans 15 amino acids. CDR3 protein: CASSDGSVSPGELFF. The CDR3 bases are TGTGCCAGCAGTGATGGTTCGGTATCCCCCGGGGAGCTGTTTTTT.

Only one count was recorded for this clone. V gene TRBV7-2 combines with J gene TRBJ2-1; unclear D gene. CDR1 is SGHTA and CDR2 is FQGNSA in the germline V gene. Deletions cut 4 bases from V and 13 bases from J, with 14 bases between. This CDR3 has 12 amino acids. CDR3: CASSSVRYPQFF. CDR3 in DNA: TGTGCCAGCAGCTCGGTTAGATATCCTCAGTTCTTC.

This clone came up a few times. The CDR3 region has the DNA TGTGCCAGCAGTGACTCTCTAGCTGCTGTCAATGAGCAGTTCTTC. Encoded protein: CASSDSLAAVNEQFF. The V gene is TRBV6-4, the J gene TRBJ2-1, with a tentative D call TRBD2 (5 bases). The germline V and J ends were trimmed by 0 bases and 6 bases, with 12 bases remaining between them. Germline V lookup: CDR1 MRHNA, CDR2 SNTAGT. The CDR3 is 15 amino acids.

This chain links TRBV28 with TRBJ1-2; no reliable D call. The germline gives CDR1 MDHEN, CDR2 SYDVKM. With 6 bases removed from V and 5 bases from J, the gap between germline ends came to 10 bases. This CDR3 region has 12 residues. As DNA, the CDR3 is TGTGCCAGCAGCGTACAGACTTATGGCTACACCTTC. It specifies CASSVQTYGYTF.

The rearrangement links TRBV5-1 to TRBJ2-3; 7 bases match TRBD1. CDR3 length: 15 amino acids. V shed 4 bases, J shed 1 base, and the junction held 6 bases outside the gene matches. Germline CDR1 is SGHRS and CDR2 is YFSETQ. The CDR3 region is CASSEGAGGTDTQYF. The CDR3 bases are TGCGCCAGCAGCGAGGGGGCAGGAGGCACAGATACGCAGTATTTT.

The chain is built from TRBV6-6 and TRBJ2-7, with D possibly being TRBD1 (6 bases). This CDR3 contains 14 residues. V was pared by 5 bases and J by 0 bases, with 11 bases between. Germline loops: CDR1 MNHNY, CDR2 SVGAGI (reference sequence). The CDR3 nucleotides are TGTGCCAGCAGTGAGGGACACCACTCCTACGAGCAGTACTTC. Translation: CASSEGHHSYEQYF.

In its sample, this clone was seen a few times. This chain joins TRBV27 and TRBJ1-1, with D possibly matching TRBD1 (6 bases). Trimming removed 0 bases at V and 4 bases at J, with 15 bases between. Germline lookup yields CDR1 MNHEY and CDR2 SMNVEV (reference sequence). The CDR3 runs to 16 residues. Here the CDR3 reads CASSLSLQGRGTEAFF. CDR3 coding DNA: TGTGCCAGCAGTTTATCGTTACAGGGAAGGGGCACTGAAGCTTTCTTT.

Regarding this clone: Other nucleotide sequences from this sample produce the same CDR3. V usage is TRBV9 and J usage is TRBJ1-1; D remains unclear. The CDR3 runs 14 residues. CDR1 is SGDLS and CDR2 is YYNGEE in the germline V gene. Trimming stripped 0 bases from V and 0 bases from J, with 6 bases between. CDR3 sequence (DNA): TGTGCCAGCAGCGTAGCTGGACTGAACACTGAAGCTTTCTTT. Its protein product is CASSVAGLNTEAFF.

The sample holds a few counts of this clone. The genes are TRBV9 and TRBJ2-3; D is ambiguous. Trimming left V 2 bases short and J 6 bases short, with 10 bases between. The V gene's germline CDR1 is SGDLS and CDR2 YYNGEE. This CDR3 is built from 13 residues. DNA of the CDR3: TGTGCCAGCAGCGTTGAGCCACCTGATACGCAGTATTTT. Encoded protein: CASSVEPPDTQYF.

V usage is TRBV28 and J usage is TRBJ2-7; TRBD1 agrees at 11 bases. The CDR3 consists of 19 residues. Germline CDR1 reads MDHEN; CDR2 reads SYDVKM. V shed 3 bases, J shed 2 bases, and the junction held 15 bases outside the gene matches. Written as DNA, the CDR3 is TGTGCCAGCAGTTTGTTGGGACGGATAGCGGGACAGGGGGCCTACGAGCAGTACTTC. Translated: CASSLLGRIAGQGAYEQYF.